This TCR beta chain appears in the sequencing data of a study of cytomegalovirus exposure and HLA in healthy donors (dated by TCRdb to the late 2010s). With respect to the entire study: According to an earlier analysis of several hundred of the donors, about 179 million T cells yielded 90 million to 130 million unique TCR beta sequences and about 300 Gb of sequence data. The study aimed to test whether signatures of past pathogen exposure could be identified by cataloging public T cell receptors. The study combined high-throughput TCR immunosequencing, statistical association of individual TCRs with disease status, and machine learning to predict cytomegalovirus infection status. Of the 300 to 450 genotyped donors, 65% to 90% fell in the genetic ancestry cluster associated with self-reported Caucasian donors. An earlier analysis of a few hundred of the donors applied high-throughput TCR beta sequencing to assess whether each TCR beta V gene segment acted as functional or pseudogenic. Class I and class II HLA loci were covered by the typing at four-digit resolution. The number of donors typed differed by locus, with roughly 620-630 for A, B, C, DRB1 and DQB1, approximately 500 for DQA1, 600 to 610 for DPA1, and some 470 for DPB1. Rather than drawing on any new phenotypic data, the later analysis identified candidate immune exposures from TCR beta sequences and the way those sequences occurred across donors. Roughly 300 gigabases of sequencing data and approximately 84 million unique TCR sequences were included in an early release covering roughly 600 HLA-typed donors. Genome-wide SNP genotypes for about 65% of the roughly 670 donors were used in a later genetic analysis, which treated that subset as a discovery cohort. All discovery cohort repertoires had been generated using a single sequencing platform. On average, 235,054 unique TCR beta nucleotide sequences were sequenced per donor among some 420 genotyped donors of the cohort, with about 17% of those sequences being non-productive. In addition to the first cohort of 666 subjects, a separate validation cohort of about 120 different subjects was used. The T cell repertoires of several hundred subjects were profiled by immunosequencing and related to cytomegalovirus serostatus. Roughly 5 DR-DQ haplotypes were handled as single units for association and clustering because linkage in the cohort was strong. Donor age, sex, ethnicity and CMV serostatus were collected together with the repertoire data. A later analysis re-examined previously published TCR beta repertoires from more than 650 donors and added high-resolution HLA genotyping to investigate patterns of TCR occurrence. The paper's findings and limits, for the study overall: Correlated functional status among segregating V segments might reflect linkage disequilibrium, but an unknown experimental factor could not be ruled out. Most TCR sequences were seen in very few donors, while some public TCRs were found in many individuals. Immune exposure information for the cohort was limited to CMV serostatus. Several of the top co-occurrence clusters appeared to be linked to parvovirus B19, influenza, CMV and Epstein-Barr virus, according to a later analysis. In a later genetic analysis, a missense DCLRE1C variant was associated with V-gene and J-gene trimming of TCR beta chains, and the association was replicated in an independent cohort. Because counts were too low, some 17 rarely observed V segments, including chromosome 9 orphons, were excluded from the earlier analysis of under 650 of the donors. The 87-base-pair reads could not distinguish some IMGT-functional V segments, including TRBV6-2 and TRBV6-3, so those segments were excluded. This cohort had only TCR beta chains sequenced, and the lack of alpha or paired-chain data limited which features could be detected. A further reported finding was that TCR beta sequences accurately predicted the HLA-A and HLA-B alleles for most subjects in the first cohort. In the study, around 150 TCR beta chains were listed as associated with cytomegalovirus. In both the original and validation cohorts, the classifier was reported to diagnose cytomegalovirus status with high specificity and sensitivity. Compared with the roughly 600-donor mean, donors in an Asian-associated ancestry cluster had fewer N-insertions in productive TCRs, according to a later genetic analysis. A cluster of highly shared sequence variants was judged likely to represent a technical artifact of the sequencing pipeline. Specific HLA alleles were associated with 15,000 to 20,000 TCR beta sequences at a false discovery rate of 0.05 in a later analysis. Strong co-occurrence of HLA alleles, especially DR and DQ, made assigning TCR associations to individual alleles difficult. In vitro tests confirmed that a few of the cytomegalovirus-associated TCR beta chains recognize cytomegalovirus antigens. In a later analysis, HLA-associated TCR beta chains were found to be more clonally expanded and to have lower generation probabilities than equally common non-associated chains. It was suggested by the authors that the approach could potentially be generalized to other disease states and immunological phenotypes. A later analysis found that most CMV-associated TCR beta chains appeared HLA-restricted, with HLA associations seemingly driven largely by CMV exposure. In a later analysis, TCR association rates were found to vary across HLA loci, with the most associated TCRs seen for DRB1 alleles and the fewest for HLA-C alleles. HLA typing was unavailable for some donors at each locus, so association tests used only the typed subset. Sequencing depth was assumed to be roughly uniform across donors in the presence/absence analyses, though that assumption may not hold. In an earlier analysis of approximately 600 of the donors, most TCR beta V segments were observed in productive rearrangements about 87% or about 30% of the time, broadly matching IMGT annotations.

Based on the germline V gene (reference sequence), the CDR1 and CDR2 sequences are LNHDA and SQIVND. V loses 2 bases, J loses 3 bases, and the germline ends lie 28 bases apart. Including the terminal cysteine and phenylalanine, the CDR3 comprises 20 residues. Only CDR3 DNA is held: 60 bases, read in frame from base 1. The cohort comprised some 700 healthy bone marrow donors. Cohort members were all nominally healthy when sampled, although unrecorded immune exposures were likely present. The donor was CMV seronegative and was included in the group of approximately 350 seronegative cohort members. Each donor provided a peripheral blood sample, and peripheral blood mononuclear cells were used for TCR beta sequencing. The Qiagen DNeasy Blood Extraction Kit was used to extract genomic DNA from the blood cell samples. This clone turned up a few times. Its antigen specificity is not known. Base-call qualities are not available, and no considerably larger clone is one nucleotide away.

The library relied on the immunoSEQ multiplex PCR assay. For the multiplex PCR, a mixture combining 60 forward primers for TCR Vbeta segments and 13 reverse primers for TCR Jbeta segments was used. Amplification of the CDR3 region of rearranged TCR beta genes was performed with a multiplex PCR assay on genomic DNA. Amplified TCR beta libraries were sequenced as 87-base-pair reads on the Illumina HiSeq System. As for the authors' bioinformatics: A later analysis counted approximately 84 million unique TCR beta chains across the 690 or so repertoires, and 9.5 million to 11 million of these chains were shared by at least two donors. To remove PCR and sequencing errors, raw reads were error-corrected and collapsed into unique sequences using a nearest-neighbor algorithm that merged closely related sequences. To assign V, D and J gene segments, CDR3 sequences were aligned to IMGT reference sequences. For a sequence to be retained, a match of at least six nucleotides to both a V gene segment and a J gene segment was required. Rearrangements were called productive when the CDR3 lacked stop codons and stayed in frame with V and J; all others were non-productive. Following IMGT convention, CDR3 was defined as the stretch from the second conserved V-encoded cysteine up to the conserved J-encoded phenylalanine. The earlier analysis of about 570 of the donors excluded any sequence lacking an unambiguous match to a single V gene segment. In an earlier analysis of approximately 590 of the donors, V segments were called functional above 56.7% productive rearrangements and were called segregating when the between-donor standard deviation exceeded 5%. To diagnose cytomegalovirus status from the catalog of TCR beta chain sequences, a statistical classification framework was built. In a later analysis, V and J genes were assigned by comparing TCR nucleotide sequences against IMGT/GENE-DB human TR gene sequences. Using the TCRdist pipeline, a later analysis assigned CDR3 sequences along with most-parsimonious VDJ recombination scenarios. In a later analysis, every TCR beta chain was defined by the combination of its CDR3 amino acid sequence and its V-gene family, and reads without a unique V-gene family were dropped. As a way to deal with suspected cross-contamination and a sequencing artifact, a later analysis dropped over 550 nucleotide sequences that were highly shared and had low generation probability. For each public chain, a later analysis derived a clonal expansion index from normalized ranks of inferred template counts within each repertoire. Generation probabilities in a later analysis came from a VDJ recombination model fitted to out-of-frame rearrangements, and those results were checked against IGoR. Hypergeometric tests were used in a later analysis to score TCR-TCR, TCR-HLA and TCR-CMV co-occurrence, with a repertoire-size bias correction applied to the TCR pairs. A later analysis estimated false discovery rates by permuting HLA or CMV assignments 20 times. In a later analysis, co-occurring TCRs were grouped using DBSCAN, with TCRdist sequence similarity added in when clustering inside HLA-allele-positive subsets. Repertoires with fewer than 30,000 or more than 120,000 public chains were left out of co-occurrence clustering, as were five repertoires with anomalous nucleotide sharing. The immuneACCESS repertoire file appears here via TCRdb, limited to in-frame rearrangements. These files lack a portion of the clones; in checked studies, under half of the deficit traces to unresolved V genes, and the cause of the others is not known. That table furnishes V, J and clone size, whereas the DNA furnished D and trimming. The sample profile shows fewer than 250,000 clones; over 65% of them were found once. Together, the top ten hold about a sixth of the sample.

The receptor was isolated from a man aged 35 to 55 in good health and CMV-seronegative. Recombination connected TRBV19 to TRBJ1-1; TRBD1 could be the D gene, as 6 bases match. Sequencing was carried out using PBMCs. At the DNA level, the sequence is TGTGCCAGTAGTATATCTCCTACAGGGTTCAATCGGGTTGTGTACACTGAAGCTTTCTTT. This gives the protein CASSISPTGFNRVVYTEAFF.